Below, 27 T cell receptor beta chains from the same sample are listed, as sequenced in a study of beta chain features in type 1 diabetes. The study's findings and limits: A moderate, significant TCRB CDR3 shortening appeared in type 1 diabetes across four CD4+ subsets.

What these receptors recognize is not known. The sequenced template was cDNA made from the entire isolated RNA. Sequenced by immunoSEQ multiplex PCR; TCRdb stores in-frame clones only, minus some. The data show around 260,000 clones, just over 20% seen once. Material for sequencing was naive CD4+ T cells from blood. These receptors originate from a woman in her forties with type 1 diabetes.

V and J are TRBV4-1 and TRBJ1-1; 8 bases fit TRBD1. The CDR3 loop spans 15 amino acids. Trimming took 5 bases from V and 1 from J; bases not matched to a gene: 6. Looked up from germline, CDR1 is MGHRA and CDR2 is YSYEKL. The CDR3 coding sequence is TGCGCCAGCAGCGCACTCAGGGGGCGGAACACTGAAGCTTTCTTT. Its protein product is CASSALRGRNTEAFF.

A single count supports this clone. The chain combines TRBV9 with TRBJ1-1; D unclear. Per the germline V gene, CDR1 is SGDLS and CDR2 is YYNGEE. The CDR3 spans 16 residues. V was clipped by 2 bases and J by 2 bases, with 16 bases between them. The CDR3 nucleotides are TGTGCCAGCAGCGTTGCGAATGACGGGTTTAACACTGAAGCTTTCTTT. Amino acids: CASSVANDGFNTEAFF. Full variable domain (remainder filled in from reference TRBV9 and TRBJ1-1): DSGVTQTPKHLITATGQRVTLRCSPRSGDLSVYWYQQSLDQGLQFLIQYYNGEERAKGNILERFSAQQFPDLHSELNLSSLELGDSALYFCASSVANDGFNTEAFFGQGTRLTVV.

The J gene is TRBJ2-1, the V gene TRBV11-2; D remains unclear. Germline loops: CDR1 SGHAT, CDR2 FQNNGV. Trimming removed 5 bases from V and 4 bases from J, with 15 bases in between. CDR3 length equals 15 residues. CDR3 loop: CASSPPLGHYNEQFF. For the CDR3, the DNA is TGTGCCAGCAGCCCACCGCTGGGCCATTACAATGAGCAGTTCTTC.

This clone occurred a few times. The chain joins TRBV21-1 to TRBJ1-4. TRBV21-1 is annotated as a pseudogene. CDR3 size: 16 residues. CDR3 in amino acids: CASSKVGGRRPEKLFF. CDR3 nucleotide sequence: TGTGCCAGCAGCAAAGTTGGCGGGAGGCGGCCTGAAAAACTGTTTTTT.

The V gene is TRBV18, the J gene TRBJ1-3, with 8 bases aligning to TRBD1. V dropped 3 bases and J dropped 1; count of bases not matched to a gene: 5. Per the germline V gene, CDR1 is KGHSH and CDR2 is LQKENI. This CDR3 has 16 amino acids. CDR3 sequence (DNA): TGTGCCAGCTCACCGGGACAGGTGATTTCTGGAAACACCATATATTTT. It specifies CASSPGQVISGNTIYF.

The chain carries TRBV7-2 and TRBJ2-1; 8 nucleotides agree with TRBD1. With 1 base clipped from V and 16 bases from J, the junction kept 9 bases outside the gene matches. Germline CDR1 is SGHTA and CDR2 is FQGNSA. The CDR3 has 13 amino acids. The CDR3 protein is CASSLGGRTGLFF. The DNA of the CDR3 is TGTGCCAGCAGCTTAGGGGGTAGGACAGGGCTCTTCTTC.

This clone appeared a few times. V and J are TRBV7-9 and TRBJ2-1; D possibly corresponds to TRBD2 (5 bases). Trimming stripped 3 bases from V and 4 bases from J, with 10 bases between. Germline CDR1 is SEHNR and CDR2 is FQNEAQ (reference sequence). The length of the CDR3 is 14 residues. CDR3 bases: TGTGCCAGCAGCTTCGCGCTAGCTTACAATGAGCAGTTCTTC. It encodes CASSFALAYNEQFF. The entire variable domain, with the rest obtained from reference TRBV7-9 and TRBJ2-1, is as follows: DTGVSQNPRHKITKRGQNVTFRCDPISEHNRLYWYRQTLGQGPEFLTYFQNEAQLEKSRLLSDRFSAERPKGSFSTLEIQRTEQGDSAMYLCASSFALAYNEQFFGPGTRLTVL.

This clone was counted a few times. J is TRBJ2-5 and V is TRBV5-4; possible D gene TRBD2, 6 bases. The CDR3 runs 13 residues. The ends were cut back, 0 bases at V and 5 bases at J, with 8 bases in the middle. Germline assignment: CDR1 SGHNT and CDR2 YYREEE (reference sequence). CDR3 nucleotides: TGTGCCAGCAGCTTGGGGGGGAGGGAGACCCAGTACTTC. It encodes CASSLGGRETQYF.

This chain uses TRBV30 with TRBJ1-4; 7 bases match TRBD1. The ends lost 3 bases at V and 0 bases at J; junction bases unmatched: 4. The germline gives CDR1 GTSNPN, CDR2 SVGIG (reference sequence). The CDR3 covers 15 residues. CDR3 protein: CAWRAGQATNEKLFF. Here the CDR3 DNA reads TGTGCCTGGAGGGCAGGACAGGCAACTAATGAAAAACTGTTTTTT.

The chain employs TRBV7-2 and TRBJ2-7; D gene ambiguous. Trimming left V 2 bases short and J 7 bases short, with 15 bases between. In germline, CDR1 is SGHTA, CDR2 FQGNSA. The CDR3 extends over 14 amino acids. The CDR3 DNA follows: TGTGCCAGCAGCTTAATACAGCCATCTCGGGAGCAGTACTTC. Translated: CASSLIQPSREQYF.

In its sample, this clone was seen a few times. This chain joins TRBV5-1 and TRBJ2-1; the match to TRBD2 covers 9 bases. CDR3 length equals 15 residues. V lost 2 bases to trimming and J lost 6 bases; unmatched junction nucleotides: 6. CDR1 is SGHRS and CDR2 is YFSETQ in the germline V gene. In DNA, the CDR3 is TGCGCCAGCAGCTTTCTAGCGGGATTGGGCAATGAGCAGTTCTTC. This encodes CASSFLAGLGNEQFF. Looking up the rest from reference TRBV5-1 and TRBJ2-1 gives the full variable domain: KAGVTQTPRYLIKTRGQQVTLSCSPISGHRSVSWYQQTPGQGLQFLFEYFSETQRNKGNFPGRFSGRQFSNSRSEMNVSTLELGDSALYLCASSFLAGLGNEQFFGPGTRLTVL.

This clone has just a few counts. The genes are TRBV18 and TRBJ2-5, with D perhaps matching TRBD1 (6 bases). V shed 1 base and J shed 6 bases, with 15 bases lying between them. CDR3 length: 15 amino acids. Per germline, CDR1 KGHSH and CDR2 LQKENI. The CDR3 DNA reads TGTGCCAGCTCACCACGGGGGCTCCCAATGAAGACCCAGTACTTC. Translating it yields CASSPRGLPMKTQYF. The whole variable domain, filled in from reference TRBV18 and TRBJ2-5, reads NAGVMQNPRHLVRRRGQEARLRCSPMKGHSHVYWYRQLPEEGLKFMVYLQKENIIDESGMPKERFSAEFPKEGPSILRIQQVVRGDSAAYFCASSPRGLPMKTQYFGPGTRLLVL.

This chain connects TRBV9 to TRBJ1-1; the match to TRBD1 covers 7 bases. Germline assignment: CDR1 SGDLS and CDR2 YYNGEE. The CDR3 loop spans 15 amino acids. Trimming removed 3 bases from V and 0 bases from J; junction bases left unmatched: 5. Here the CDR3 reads CASSAVRGVNTEAFF. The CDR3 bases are TGTGCCAGCAGCGCCGTCAGGGGGGTGAACACTGAAGCTTTCTTT. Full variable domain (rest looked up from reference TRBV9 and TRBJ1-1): DSGVTQTPKHLITATGQRVTLRCSPRSGDLSVYWYQQSLDQGLQFLIQYYNGEERAKGNILERFSAQQFPDLHSELNLSSLELGDSALYFCASSAVRGVNTEAFFGQGTRLTVV.

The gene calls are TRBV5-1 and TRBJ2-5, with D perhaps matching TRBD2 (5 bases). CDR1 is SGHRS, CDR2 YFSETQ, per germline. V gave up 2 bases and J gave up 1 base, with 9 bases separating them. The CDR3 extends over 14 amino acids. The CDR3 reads CASSFKEVQETQYF. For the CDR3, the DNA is TGCGCCAGCAGCTTTAAGGAGGTCCAAGAGACCCAGTACTTC.

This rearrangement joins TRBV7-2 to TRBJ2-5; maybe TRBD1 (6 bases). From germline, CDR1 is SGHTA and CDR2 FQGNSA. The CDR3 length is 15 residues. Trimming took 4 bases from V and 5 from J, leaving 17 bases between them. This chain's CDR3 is CASSSQGPGRETQYF. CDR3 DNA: TGTGCCAGCAGCTCACAGGGACCAGGGCGGGAGACCCAGTACTTC.

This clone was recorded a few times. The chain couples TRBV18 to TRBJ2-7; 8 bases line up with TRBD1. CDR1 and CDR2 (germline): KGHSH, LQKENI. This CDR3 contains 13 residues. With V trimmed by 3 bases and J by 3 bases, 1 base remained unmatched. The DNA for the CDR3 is TGTGCCAGCTCACCCACAGGGGGCTACGAGCAGTACTTC. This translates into CASSPTGGYEQYF.

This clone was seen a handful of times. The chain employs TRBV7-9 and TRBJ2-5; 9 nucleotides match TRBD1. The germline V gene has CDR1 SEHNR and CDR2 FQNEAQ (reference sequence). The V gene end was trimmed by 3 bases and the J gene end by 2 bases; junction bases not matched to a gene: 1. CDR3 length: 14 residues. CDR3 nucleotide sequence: TGTGCCAGCAGCTTCGACAGGGGGCAAGAGACCCAGTACTTC. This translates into CASSFDRGQETQYF.

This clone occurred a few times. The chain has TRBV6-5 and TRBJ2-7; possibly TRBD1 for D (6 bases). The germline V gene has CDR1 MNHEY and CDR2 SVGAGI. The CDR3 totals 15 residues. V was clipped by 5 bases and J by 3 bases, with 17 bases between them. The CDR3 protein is CASSLMDSRGYEQYF. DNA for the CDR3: TGTGCCAGCAGTCTGATGGACAGCCGGGGCTACGAGCAGTACTTC.

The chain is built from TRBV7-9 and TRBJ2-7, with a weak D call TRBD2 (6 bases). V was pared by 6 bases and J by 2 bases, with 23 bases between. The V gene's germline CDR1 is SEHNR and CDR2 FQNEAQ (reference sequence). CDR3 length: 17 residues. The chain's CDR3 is CASSSDPGLHLPYEQYF. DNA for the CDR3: TGTGCCAGCAGTTCCGATCCGGGACTCCATCTACCCTACGAGCAGTACTTC. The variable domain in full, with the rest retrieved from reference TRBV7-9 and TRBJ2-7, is DTGVSQNPRHKITKRGQNVTFRCDPISEHNRLYWYRQTLGQGPEFLTYFQNEAQLEKSRLLSDRFSAERPKGSFSTLEIQRTEQGDSAMYLCASSSDPGLHLPYEQYFGPGTRLTVT.

DNA for the CDR3: TGCGCCAGCAGTCTAGTTGGAGATACGCAGTATTTT. Translation gives CASSLVGDTQYF. The gene calls are TRBV4-1 and TRBJ2-3; D not certain. CDR3 length equals 12 residues. With 6 bases removed from V and 5 bases from J, the gap between germline ends came to 9 bases. CDR1 and CDR2 from the germline V gene are MGHRA and YSYEKL.

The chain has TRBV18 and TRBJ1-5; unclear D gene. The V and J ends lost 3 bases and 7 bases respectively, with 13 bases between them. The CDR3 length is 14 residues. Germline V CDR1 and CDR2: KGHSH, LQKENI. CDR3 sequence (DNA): TGTGCCAGCTCACCTGCCATGATGGAGCAGCCCCAGCATTTT. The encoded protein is CASSPAMMEQPQHF.

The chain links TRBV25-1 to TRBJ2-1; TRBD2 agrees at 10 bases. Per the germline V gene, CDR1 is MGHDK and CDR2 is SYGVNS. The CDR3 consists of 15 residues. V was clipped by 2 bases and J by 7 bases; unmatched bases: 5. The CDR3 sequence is CASSEKASGRNEQFF. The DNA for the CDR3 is TGTGCCAGCAGTGAAAAGGCTAGCGGGAGAAATGAGCAGTTCTTC.

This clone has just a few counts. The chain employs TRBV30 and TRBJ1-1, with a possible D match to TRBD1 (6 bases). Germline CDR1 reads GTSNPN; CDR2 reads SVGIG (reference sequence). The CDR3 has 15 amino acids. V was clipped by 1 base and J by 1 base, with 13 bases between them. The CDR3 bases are TGTGCCTGGAGTGGGGCACAGGGAAAGAACACTGAAGCTTTCTTT. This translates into CAWSGAQGKNTEAFF.

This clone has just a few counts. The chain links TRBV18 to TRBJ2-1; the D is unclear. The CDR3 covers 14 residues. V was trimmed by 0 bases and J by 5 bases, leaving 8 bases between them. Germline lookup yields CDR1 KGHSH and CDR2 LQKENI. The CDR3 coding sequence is TGTGCCAGCTCACCACCGTCCAGTCACAATGAGCAGTTCTTC. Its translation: CASSPPSSHNEQFF.

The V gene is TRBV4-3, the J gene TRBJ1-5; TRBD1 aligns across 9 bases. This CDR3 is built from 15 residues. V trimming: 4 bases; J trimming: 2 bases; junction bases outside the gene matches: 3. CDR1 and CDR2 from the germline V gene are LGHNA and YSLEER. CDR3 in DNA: TGCGCCAGCAGCCCCACAGGGGGCCGCAATCAGCCCCAGCATTTT. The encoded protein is CASSPTGGRNQPQHF.

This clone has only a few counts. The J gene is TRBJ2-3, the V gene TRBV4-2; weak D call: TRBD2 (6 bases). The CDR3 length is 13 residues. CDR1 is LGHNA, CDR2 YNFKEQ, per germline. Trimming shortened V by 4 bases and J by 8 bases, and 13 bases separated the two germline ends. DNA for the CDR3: TGTGCCAGCAGCCCGAAGGGGAGGCGTACGCAGTATTTT. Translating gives CASSPKGRRTQYF.

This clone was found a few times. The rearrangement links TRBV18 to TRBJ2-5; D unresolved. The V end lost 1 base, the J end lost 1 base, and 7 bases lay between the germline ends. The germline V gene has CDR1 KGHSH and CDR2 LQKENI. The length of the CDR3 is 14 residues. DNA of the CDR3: TGTGCCAGCTCACCACAACAGACCCAAGAGACCCAGTACTTC. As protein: CASSPQQTQETQYF.